The present entry profiles one T cell receptor (beta chain) with its context. Its antigen has not been determined. Within one base of it there is no much larger clone, and no base qualities were kept. The treatment or condition label of this sample denotes: roughly ten-day PBMC culture with coronavirus spike peptide pools or control peptides (ViraFEST assay). CD4+ T cells from unexposed donors were collected before the COVID-19 pandemic (2011-2018). The ViraFEST assay was used in the study, in which antigen-specific T cells were expanded with peptide pools and expanded clonotypes were subsequently identified by TCR sequencing. Each well held around 2.1 million PBMCs cultured with approximately 10 ug/ml peptide pools in IMDM containing roughly 5% human AB serum and roughly 10 IU/ml IL-2. Half of the culture medium was replaced with fresh IL-2-containing medium on days 3 and 7. CD4+ T cells were isolated after around 11 days of culture through negative selection using the EasySep CD4+ T cell isolation kit. Unexposed donor CD4+ T cells were tested for reactivity to SARS-CoV-2 S and N and four common cold coronavirus spike pools, as cell number allowed. PBMCs were separated from whole blood using Ficoll-Paque Plus gradient centrifugation and then either used fresh or cryopreserved at -140C. Triplicate wells were generally used for each culture condition. The leukapheresis product used for the unexposed donors was purchased from a commercial source.

Library preparation was by PCR. DNA from cultured CD4+ T cells was subjected to TCR sequencing with the Oncomine TCR Beta short-read assay at the Johns Hopkins FTIC core. The QIAamp micro DNA kit was used to extract genomic DNA from the cultured CD4+ T cells. Oncomine TCR Beta libraries from cultured CD4+ T cells were pooled using unique dual indexes and sequenced on an Illumina iSeq 100. As for how the authors treated the data: Non-productive sequences were removed, and CDR3s not starting with C, not ending with F or W, or shorter than 7 amino acids were discarded. Antigen-specific clonotypes were identified with the MANAFEST web application by comparing peptide-stimulated wells with reference and other culture wells. To be called positive, a clone needed an FDR below 0.05, an odds ratio above 5, and a productive frequency above 0.1% in at least two of three replicate wells. A clonotype was classed as cross-reactive if the clonotype showed significant expansion both in SARS-CoV-2 spike wells and in at least one common cold coronavirus spike condition. Using R version 3.6.1, CDR3 homology was evaluated through Levenshtein distances (stringdist) along with unrooted phylogenetic trees (ape). The public reads were run again by TCRdb, first through fastp at Q25 and then through MiXCR, and only productive beta chains were kept. Identical CDR3 protein sequences are pooled into one entry, listed with their most common genes and DNA. The V and J calls were not made by the authors but by TCRdb's processing. The sample table shows about 6,600 distinct CDR3 sequences, and about 50% are seen once. The top ten clones comprise 50% to 60% of the sample.

The data were obtained in a study of vaccination and CD4 T cells after COVID-19 (dated by TCRdb to between 2020 and 2023). About the full investigation: The convalescent cohort included six males and four females, with two Hispanic individuals, seven Caucasians, two Asians and one multiracial person. In ten to eleven COVID-19 convalescent patients and a few infection-naive healthy vaccine recipients, the spike-specific CD4+ TCR repertoire before mRNA vaccination was compared with the repertoire after mRNA vaccination. Each participant got two doses of either the Pfizer-BioNTech BNT162b2 vaccine (n=8) or the Moderna mRNA-1273 vaccine (n=2). For stimulating the cultures, overlapping spike peptide pools were used, derived from SARS-CoV-2 as well as from the common cold coronaviruses HCoV-NL63, HCoV-OC43 and HCoV-229E. In control cultures, a CEFX viral epitope pool was used as positive control, an HIV-1 Nef peptide pool was used as negative control, or no peptide was added. Post-COVID blood samples from convalescent patients were collected a median of around 110 days after diagnosis, with a range of roughly 30 to 170 days. Post-vaccine blood samples were collected a median of approximately 72 days after the second vaccine dose, ranging from about 13 to 241 days. An earlier paper using these donors assessed, at the TCR clonotype level, memory CD4+ T cell crossreactivity between SARS-CoV-2 and common cold coronavirus spike proteins.

What the work shows at the level of the full study, not this receptor alone: Among convalescent patients, a median about 86% of the SARS-CoV-2-reactive clones seen after vaccination appeared only after vaccination, which suggests priming specific to the vaccine. Relatively few convalescent patients were included in the study, and early timepoints after natural infection were not analyzed. Of the vaccine-specific clones in convalescent patients, 304 of 307, or nearly all, reacted only to SARS-CoV-2 spike and did not cross-react with common cold coronaviruses. Although the median number of SARS-CoV-2-reactive clonotypes went up from more than 20 after infection to some 38 after vaccination, the increase was not significant.

V is shortened by 1 base, J by 0 bases, and the region joining them spans 8 bases. The germline V gene yields MGHRA for CDR1 and YSYEKL for CDR2. The CDR3 runs 15 amino acids, cysteine and phenylalanine included. Kept here is only the CDR3 DNA, which spans 45 bases and is read in frame from base 1. This clonotype was sampled from a human donor in good health. The chain links TRBV4-1 with TRBJ2-3, with the identity of the D gene unclear. What was sequenced was CD4+ T cells from blood, cultured in vitro. The CDR3 amino acid sequence is: CASSQGWRSTDTQYF. The DNA reads as follows: TGCGCCAGCAGCCAAGGGTGGCGGAGCACAGATACGCAGTATTTT.